The rows below give T cell receptor beta chains drawn from one sample of a study of shared clonotypes between healthy human individuals. Data came from immunoSEQ multiplex PCR; TCRdb stores just in-frame clones and leaves some out. The profile shows about 380,000 clones, roughly 96% of them singletons. Sequenced input: memory CD8+ T cells sorted from blood. These receptors came from a man aged 30 to 45 in good health. CDR3s include the opening cysteine and the closing phenylalanine or tryptophan. D genes are given only for firm matches. The listing skips clone size in some rows; elsewhere it reads once, few, many or a size class.

cdr3_nt	cdr3_aa	clone_size	d_call	v_call	j_call
TGTGCCAGCAAAATTGTGGCTAGCTTGAGTATCAATGAGCAGTTCTTC	CASKIVASLSINEQFF	NA	NA	TRBV28	TRBJ2-1
TGTGCCAGCAGTCCCCGCTACGAGCAGTACTTC	CASSPRYEQYF	NA	NA	TRBV28	TRBJ2-7
TGTGCCAGCAGTGGTCCTTTGAGCCAAGAGACCCAGTACTTC	CASSGPLSQETQYF	once	NA	TRBV6-4	TRBJ2-5
TGCGCCAGCAGCTGGACTAGCGGGCCTACAGATACGCAGTATTTT	CASSWTSGPTDTQYF	NA	TRBD2	TRBV5-1	TRBJ2-3
TGTGCCAGCAGCCATCAGGGGTCGGCTTTCTTT	CASSHQGSAFF	NA	NA	TRBV11-2	TRBJ1-1
TGTGCCAGCAGCCGGGACAGCCCCGAGCAGTACTTC	CASSRDSPEQYF	NA	TRBD1	TRBV28	TRBJ2-7
TGCGCCAGCAGCCTTGGGACACGGGAAGCTTTCTTT	CASSLGTREAFF	NA	NA	TRBV5-1	TRBJ1-1
TGTGCCAGCAGTGAACACCGAGCGGCCCTGAACACTGAAGCTTTCTTT	CASSEHRAALNTEAFF	NA	NA	TRBV6-1	TRBJ1-1
TGCAGCGTTGATTTCGGGTGGGCGGACGAGCAGTACTTC	CSVDFGWADEQYF	NA	NA	TRBV29-1	TRBJ2-7
TGTGCCAGCAGTGAAAGTCGTGGTCAGCCCCAGCATTTT	CASSESRGQPQHF	NA	NA	TRBV2	TRBJ1-5
TGTGCCAGCAGCAGTCAGACAGGGATGGGGGAAAAACTGTTTTTT	CASSSQTGMGEKLFF	NA	NA	TRBV21-1	TRBJ1-4
TGCAGCATATGGGGGTTGTCGAACACTGAAGCTTTCTTT	CSIWGLSNTEAFF	NA	NA	TRBV29-1	TRBJ1-1
TGTGCCAGCAGACAAGCGGGGACTAGCGGGAGTCATACGCAGTATTTT	CASRQAGTSGSHTQYF	NA	TRBD2	TRBV11-2	TRBJ2-3
TGTGCCAGCAGCCCGGGGGGGTCCAATAATTCACCCCTCCACTTT	CASSPGGSNNSPLHF	NA	NA	TRBV13	TRBJ1-6
TGTGCCAGCAGCGTAGGCAGGGGACCTTCTGGGGCCAACGTCCTGACTTTC	CASSVGRGPSGANVLTF	NA	NA	TRBV9	TRBJ2-6